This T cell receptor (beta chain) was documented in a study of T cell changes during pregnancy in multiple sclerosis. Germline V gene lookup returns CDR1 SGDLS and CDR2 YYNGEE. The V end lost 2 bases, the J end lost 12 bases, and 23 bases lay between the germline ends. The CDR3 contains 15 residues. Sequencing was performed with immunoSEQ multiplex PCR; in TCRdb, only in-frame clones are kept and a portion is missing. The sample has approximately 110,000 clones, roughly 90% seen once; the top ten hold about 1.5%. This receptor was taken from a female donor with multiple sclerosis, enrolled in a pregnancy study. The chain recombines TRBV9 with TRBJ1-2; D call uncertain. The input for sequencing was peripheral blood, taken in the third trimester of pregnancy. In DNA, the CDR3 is TGTGCCAGCAGCGTCGGATTCAAGGACCCCGCCGGGGACACCTTC. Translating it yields CASSVGFKDPAGDTF.